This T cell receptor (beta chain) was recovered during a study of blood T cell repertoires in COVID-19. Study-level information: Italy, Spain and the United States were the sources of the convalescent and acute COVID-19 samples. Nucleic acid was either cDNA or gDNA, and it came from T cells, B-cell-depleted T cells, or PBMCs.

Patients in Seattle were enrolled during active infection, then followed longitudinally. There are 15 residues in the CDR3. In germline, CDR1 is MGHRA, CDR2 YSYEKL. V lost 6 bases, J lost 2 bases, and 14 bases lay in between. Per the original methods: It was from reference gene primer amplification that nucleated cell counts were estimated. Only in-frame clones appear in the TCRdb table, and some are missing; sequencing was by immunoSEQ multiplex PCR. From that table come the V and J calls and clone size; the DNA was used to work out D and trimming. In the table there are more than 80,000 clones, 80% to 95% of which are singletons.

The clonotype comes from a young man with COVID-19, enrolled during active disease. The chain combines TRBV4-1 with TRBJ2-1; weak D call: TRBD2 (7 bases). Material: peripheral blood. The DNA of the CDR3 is TGCGCCAGCAGTACGGGGGGCAGACCCTACAATGAGCAGTTCTTC. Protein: CASSTGGRPYNEQFF.